Included here is one T cell receptor beta chain sequence, with context. These data originate in a study of CD8 T cells in Susac syndrome. When the RNA was reverse transcribed, random hexamers were used with an input of roughly 0.45 to 1 ug. immunoSEQ multiplex PCR amplified TCR beta CDR3 across 54 Vbeta, 13 Jbeta. TCRdb analysed the immunoSEQ multiplex PCR reads with MiXCR anew, one entry per CDR3 protein. The sample lists 150,000 to 200,000 distinct CDR3 sequences; 90% to 95% were seen once. CDR3 length: 15 amino acids. The V gene end was trimmed by 5 bases and the J gene end by 9 bases; junction bases not matched to a gene: 13. Germline loops: CDR1 SGHAT, CDR2 FQDESV (reference sequence).

This TCR derives from a human donor with multiple sclerosis. The sequenced sample consisted of CD8+ T cells from PBMCs. The chain combines TRBV11-1 with TRBJ2-3; 8 bases are shared with TRBD1. For the CDR3, the DNA is TGTGCCAGCAGCAGGACAGGGTTGGGGCTGGCCACGCAGTATTTT. Amino acids: CASSRTGLGLATQYF.